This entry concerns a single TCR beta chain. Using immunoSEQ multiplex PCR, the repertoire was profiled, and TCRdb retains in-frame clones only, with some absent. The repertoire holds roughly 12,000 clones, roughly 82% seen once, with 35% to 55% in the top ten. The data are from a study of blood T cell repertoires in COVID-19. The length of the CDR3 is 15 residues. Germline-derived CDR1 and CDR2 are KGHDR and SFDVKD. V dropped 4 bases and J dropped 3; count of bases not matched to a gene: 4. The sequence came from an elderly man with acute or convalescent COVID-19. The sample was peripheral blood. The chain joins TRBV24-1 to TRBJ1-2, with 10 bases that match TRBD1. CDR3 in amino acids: CATSDPGQGDYGYTF. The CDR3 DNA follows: TGTGCCACCAGTGACCCCGGACAGGGGGACTATGGCTACACCTTC.